Listed below are T cell receptor beta chains from one sample, sequenced in a study of cytomegalovirus exposure and HLA in healthy donors. The method was immunoSEQ multiplex PCR; TCRdb's version includes in-frame clones alone and lacks a portion of them. The data contain about 140,000 clones, approximately 80% of them seen just once; the ten biggest clones take up 5.1%. Sequenced sample: PBMCs. Receptors originate from a male donor in good health and CMV-seronegative. CDR3s include the opening cysteine and the closing phenylalanine or tryptophan. D genes are given only for firm matches. Size is omitted from some rows. Given values are once, few, many or a class for expanded clones.

d_gene: NA
v_gene: TRBV6-1
abundance: NA
j_gene: TRBJ1-1
CDR3nt: TGTGCCAGCAGTCAATCGACAAACACTGAAGCTTTCTTT
CDR3aa: CASSQSTNTEAFF

d_gene: TRBD1
v_gene: TRBV5-6
abundance: NA
j_gene: TRBJ1-2
CDR3nt: TGTGCCAGCAGCCCGGGACAGGGCACTATGGGTGGCTACACCTTC
CDR3aa: CASSPGQGTMGGYTF

d_gene: NA
v_gene: TRBV2
abundance: NA
j_gene: TRBJ2-7
CDR3nt: TGTGCCAGCAAAACCGGGGAGAGCTCCTACGAGCAGTACTTC
CDR3aa: CASKTGESSYEQYF

d_gene: NA
v_gene: TRBV7-2
abundance: NA
j_gene: TRBJ1-2
CDR3nt: TGTGCCAGCAGCTTAGCGGCCTATGGCTACACCTTC
CDR3aa: CASSLAAYGYTF

d_gene: NA
v_gene: TRBV4-3
abundance: NA
j_gene: TRBJ2-3
CDR3nt: TGCGCCAGCAGCCAGACTAGTGGGGTTTCAGATACGCAGTATTTT
CDR3aa: CASSQTSGVSDTQYF

d_gene: TRBD1
v_gene: TRBV29-1
abundance: once
j_gene: TRBJ1-1
CDR3nt: TGCAGCGTAGCAGGCGGGACAGGGGGGAACACTGAAGCTTTCTTT
CDR3aa: CSVAGGTGGNTEAFF

d_gene: NA
v_gene: TRBV6-5
abundance: NA
j_gene: TRBJ2-1
CDR3nt: TGTGCCAGCAGGCAAGACGGACAGCGTAATGAGCAGTTCTTC
CDR3aa: CASRQDGQRNEQFF

d_gene: TRBD2
v_gene: TRBV4-2
abundance: once
j_gene: TRBJ2-1
CDR3nt: TGTGCCAGCAGCCCCGATTTAGCGGGGGGGAATGAGCAGTTCTTC
CDR3aa: CASSPDLAGGNEQFF

d_gene: NA
v_gene: TRBV29-1
abundance: once
j_gene: TRBJ2-1
CDR3nt: TGCAGCGTGGAGGGACAGTATAGCTCCTACAATGAGCAGTTCTTC
CDR3aa: CSVEGQYSSYNEQFF

d_gene: NA
v_gene: TRBV9
abundance: few
j_gene: TRBJ2-3
CDR3nt: TGTGCCAGCAGCGTAGGATGGAGGACAGATACGCAGTATTTT
CDR3aa: CASSVGWRTDTQYF

d_gene: NA
v_gene: TRBV19
abundance: NA
j_gene: TRBJ1-5
CDR3nt: TGTGCCGGAGGGATTCAGCCCCAGCATTTT
CDR3aa: CAGGIQPQHF

d_gene: TRBD2
v_gene: TRBV5-5
abundance: NA
j_gene: TRBJ2-7
CDR3nt: TGTGCCAGCAGCTTAGTAAGCGGGGCCCCCTACGAGCAGTACTTC
CDR3aa: CASSLVSGAPYEQYF

d_gene: NA
v_gene: TRBV11-2
abundance: NA
j_gene: TRBJ2-5
CDR3nt: TGTGCCAGCAGCTCGTGGTTCGGCGGGGCGGAGACCCAGTACTTC
CDR3aa: CASSSWFGGAETQYF

d_gene: NA
v_gene: TRBV7-8
abundance: NA
j_gene: TRBJ1-3
CDR3nt: TGTGCCAGCAGCTTAATGGCAGCGAACCGTGGAAACACCATATATTTT
CDR3aa: CASSLMAANRGNTIYF

d_gene: NA
v_gene: TRBV6-5
abundance: few
j_gene: TRBJ2-2
CDR3nt: TGTGCCAGCGCCCGGGCGAACACCGGGGAGCTGTTTTTT
CDR3aa: CASARANTGELFF

d_gene: NA
v_gene: TRBV30
abundance: NA
j_gene: TRBJ1-3
CDR3nt: TGTGCCTGGAGAGTGGCCGGGGGAAACACCATATATTTT
CDR3aa: CAWRVAGGNTIYF

d_gene: TRBD1
v_gene: TRBV19
abundance: NA
j_gene: TRBJ2-5
CDR3nt: TGTGCCAGTAGTACTGGGGCAGGGGGCGCGGGGACCCAGTACTTC
CDR3aa: CASSTGAGGAGTQYF

d_gene: NA
v_gene: TRBV28
abundance: NA
j_gene: TRBJ2-2
CDR3nt: TGTGCCAGCGCGGGGATCAGACATAGGACCGGGGAGCTGTTTTTT
CDR3aa: CASAGIRHRTGELFF

d_gene: NA
v_gene: TRBV19
abundance: NA
j_gene: TRBJ1-4
CDR3nt: TGTGCCAGTGCTCCGGGTGTTAATGAAAAACTGTTTTTT
CDR3aa: CASAPGVNEKLFF

d_gene: NA
v_gene: TRBV28
abundance: NA
j_gene: TRBJ2-4
CDR3nt: TGTGCCAGCAGTTTGACGGGGTCGGACATTCAGTACTTC
CDR3aa: CASSLTGSDIQYF

d_gene: NA
v_gene: TRBV5-1
abundance: NA
j_gene: TRBJ1-3
CDR3nt: TGCGCCAGCAGCTTGGTAGAGAGAGGGAACACCATATATTTT
CDR3aa: CASSLVERGNTIYF

d_gene: NA
v_gene: TRBV30
abundance: NA
j_gene: TRBJ1-2
CDR3nt: TGTGCCTGGGGTGTACAGGTACCCTATGGCTACACCTTC
CDR3aa: CAWGVQVPYGYTF

d_gene: TRBD1
v_gene: TRBV11-1
abundance: NA
j_gene: TRBJ2-5
CDR3nt: TGTGCCAGCAGCCGACAGGGGTCGGAGACCCAGTACTTC
CDR3aa: CASSRQGSETQYF

d_gene: NA
v_gene: TRBV18
abundance: NA
j_gene: TRBJ2-2
CDR3nt: TGTGCCAGCTCAACGAGACAAGGGGAAAACACCGGGGAGCTGTTTTTT
CDR3aa: CASSTRQGENTGELFF

d_gene: TRBD1
v_gene: TRBV6-6
abundance: NA
j_gene: TRBJ2-2
CDR3nt: TGTGCCAGCAGCCCACGGACAGGGACGAACACCGGGGAGCTGTTTTTT
CDR3aa: CASSPRTGTNTGELFF

d_gene: NA
v_gene: TRBV29-1
abundance: NA
j_gene: TRBJ2-1
CDR3nt: TGCAGCGTTCGGCAGGGGTGGGATGAGCAGTTCTTC
CDR3aa: CSVRQGWDEQFF

d_gene: NA
v_gene: TRBV7-9
abundance: NA
j_gene: TRBJ2-3
CDR3nt: TGTGCCAGCAGCTTAGGCGGGTGGACTCTTGGAGCAGATACGCAGTATTTT
CDR3aa: CASSLGGWTLGADTQYF

d_gene: TRBD2
v_gene: TRBV7-9
abundance: NA
j_gene: TRBJ2-2
CDR3nt: TGTGCCAGCAGCCCCTTCGGGGGGGGCACCGGGGAGCTGTTTTTT
CDR3aa: CASSPFGGGTGELFF

d_gene: NA
v_gene: TRBV7-2
abundance: few
j_gene: TRBJ2-7
CDR3nt: TGTGCCAGCAGCTTAGACAGGTCCTACGAGCAGTACTTC
CDR3aa: CASSLDRSYEQYF

d_gene: TRBD1
v_gene: TRBV6-5
abundance: NA
j_gene: TRBJ1-4
CDR3nt: TGTGCCAGCAGGGAACAGGGGTATGAAAAACTGTTTTTT
CDR3aa: CASREQGYEKLFF

d_gene: TRBD1
v_gene: TRBV10-3
abundance: once
j_gene: TRBJ1-2
CDR3nt: TGTGCCACCCAGTCGGGACAGGGGTATGGCTACACCTTC
CDR3aa: CATQSGQGYGYTF

d_gene: TRBD1
v_gene: TRBV4-3
abundance: NA
j_gene: TRBJ2-7
CDR3nt: TGCGCCAGCAGCCAAGAGACAGGGCGCAACGAGCAGTACTTC
CDR3aa: CASSQETGRNEQYF

d_gene: NA
v_gene: TRBV15
abundance: NA
j_gene: TRBJ2-7
CDR3nt: TGTGCCACCAGCCCAAACAGGCGGTACGAGCAGTACTTC
CDR3aa: CATSPNRRYEQYF

d_gene: NA
v_gene: TRBV7-9
abundance: NA
j_gene: TRBJ1-2
CDR3nt: TGTGCCAGCAGCTTACCTCAGGGGTACCATGGCTACACCTTC
CDR3aa: CASSLPQGYHGYTF

d_gene: TRBD1
v_gene: TRBV7-8
abundance: few
j_gene: TRBJ1-2
CDR3nt: TGTGCCAGCAGCCCCCGGGACAGGGAAGTCTCGGGCTACACCTTC
CDR3aa: CASSPRDREVSGYTF

d_gene: TRBD1
v_gene: TRBV23-1
abundance: NA
j_gene: TRBJ2-7
CDR3nt: TGCGCCAGCAGGGACAGGGCCTACGAGCAGTACTTC
CDR3aa: CASRDRAYEQYF

d_gene: NA
v_gene: TRBV29-1
abundance: NA
j_gene: TRBJ2-1
CDR3nt: TGCAGCGTGTCCCCTAGAGAAGAGCAGTTCTTC
CDR3aa: CSVSPREEQFF

d_gene: TRBD1
v_gene: TRBV6-5
abundance: once
j_gene: TRBJ1-1
CDR3nt: TGTGCCAGCAGTTCAGATGACAGGGGGTCGGGAACTGAAGCTTTCTTT
CDR3aa: CASSSDDRGSGTEAFF

d_gene: TRBD2
v_gene: TRBV4-3
abundance: NA
j_gene: TRBJ2-5
CDR3nt: TGCGCCAGCAGCCAGGGGTGGGCGGGGGGCCAAGAGACCCAGTACTTC
CDR3aa: CASSQGWAGGQETQYF

d_gene: TRBD1
v_gene: TRBV29-1
abundance: NA
j_gene: TRBJ1-3
CDR3nt: TGCAGCGCCCAAACGGACAGGGCAACCATAGTCTCTGGAAACACCATATATTTT
CDR3aa: CSAQTDRATIVSGNTIYF

d_gene: TRBD1
v_gene: TRBV7-9
abundance: NA
j_gene: TRBJ1-2
CDR3nt: TGTTCCAGCAGCTCTCGGACAGGGGCCGCAGTCTCCTATGGCTACACCTTC
CDR3aa: CSSSSRTGAAVSYGYTF

d_gene: NA
v_gene: TRBV30
abundance: NA
j_gene: TRBJ2-7
CDR3nt: TGTGCCTGGAGTATCGGACAGCCTTCGGCATCGTACTTC
CDR3aa: CAWSIGQPSASYF

d_gene: NA
v_gene: TRBV19
abundance: NA
j_gene: TRBJ2-2
CDR3nt: TGTGCCAGTCAGAGGTCCCCGACGATCGGGGAGCTGTTTTTT
CDR3aa: CASQRSPTIGELFF

d_gene: NA
v_gene: TRBV5-1
abundance: NA
j_gene: TRBJ1-1
CDR3nt: TGCGCCAGCAAGCGTGTCCCCTCAACCGAAGCTTTCTTT
CDR3aa: CASKRVPSTEAFF

d_gene: TRBD1
v_gene: TRBV2
abundance: NA
j_gene: TRBJ1-1
CDR3nt: TGTGCCAGCAGTTACCAGGGGGCTCAGGCTTTCTTT
CDR3aa: CASSYQGAQAFF

d_gene: TRBD2
v_gene: TRBV30
abundance: NA
j_gene: TRBJ2-7
CDR3nt: TGTGCCTGGTTGACTAGCGGGGGGAACTACGAGCAGTACTTC
CDR3aa: CAWLTSGGNYEQYF

d_gene: NA
v_gene: TRBV10-2
abundance: once
j_gene: TRBJ2-1
CDR3nt: TGCGCCAGCAGTGAGGGGCTCGAGCAGTTCTTC
CDR3aa: CASSEGLEQFF

d_gene: TRBD1
v_gene: TRBV28
abundance: once
j_gene: TRBJ2-7
CDR3nt: TGTGCCAGCAGTTTGACACAGGGGGTTTACGAGCAGTACTTC
CDR3aa: CASSLTQGVYEQYF

d_gene: TRBD2
v_gene: TRBV4-1
abundance: NA
j_gene: TRBJ2-1
CDR3nt: TGCGCCAGCAGTGCGGGGGGCTCCTACAATGAGCAGTTCTTC
CDR3aa: CASSAGGSYNEQFF

d_gene: TRBD1
v_gene: TRBV2
abundance: NA
j_gene: TRBJ1-5
CDR3nt: TGTGCCAGCAGCGACAGGGTTCGCAATCAGCCCCAGCATTTT
CDR3aa: CASSDRVRNQPQHF

d_gene: TRBD2
v_gene: TRBV10-1
abundance: NA
j_gene: TRBJ2-5
CDR3nt: TGCGCCAGCAGTGGCTCCCTGGGGGGGCAAGAGACCCAGTACTTC
CDR3aa: CASSGSLGGQETQYF

d_gene: NA
v_gene: TRBV5-1
abundance: few
j_gene: TRBJ1-5
CDR3nt: TGCGCCAGCAGCTTGGGTTGGCCAGATTGGTCAAATCAGCCCCAGCATTTT
CDR3aa: CASSLGWPDWSNQPQHF

d_gene: NA
v_gene: TRBV6-1
abundance: NA
j_gene: TRBJ1-2
CDR3nt: TGTGCCAGCAACCGGAGGGGATCCCATGGCTACACCTTC
CDR3aa: CASNRRGSHGYTF

d_gene: TRBD1
v_gene: TRBV6-5
abundance: few
j_gene: TRBJ1-1
CDR3nt: TGTGCCAGCAGTTACGCGAGACAGGGGAGGACTGAAGCTTTCTTT
CDR3aa: CASSYARQGRTEAFF